This T cell receptor (beta chain) was captured by sequencing in a study of blood T cell repertoires in COVID-19. Study-wide background: Samples of COVID-19 (acute and convalescent) were obtained from the United States, Italy and Spain.

All enrollees were roughly 18 to 95 years old and from 20 to 30 US areas. Participants' own reports of clinical history determined their cohort assignment. Authors' processing steps: The authors estimated nucleated cell counts from reference gene primer amplification. Sequencing used immunoSEQ multiplex PCR; TCRdb keeps in-frame clones, though not all of them. V, J and clone size are those of that table, while D and trimming were read from the DNA. The profile covers a few hundred thousand clones, with approximately 88% appearing a single time and approximately 10% taken by the ten largest. Between the trimmed V and J ends, which lost 1 base and 3 bases, there was a span of 13 bases. CDR3 length: 16 amino acids. Germline assignment: CDR1 LGHDT and CDR2 YNNKEL (reference sequence).

This sequence joins TRBV3-1 (or the pseudogene TRBV3-2) and TRBJ2-1, with D tentatively TRBD1 (6 bases). Input material: PBMCs or T cells enriched from blood (not recorded which). The TCR comes from a man aged 18 to 30 with acute COVID-19. CDR3 loop: CASSQGNGTFYNEQFF. The CDR3 DNA follows: TGTGCCAGCAGCCAAGGCAACGGGACATTCTACAATGAGCAGTTCTTC.